This T cell receptor beta chain was observed in a study of T cell repertoires in cytomegalovirus infection. Study background: A matching HLA type, together with CMV infection, was signaled by public TCR beta signatures.

The table lists this clonotype with a few counts. The antigen is undetermined. V lost 1 base and J lost 1, with 9 bases in between. The length of the CDR3 is 14 residues. Per the germline V gene, CDR1 is SGHNT and CDR2 is YYREEE (reference sequence). MiXCR was run by TCRdb on the reads, yielding one entry per CDR3 protein. The table lists about 360,000 distinct CDR3 sequences, roughly 20% of them singletons. Study-level findings and limits: Dominating the ex vivo response were TCR beta clonotypes that were CMV-specific and HLA-C-restricted.

The chain carries TRBV5-4 and TRBJ2-7; no clear D gene. This clonotype was sampled from a human donor in good health (CMV status not recorded). Some clones in this sample may be carry-over from other donors' samples. The material sequenced was PBMCs. This chain's CDR3 is CASSLYPASYEQYF. CDR3 coding DNA: TGTGCCAGCAGCTTGTATCCAGCTTCCTACGAGCAGTACTTC.